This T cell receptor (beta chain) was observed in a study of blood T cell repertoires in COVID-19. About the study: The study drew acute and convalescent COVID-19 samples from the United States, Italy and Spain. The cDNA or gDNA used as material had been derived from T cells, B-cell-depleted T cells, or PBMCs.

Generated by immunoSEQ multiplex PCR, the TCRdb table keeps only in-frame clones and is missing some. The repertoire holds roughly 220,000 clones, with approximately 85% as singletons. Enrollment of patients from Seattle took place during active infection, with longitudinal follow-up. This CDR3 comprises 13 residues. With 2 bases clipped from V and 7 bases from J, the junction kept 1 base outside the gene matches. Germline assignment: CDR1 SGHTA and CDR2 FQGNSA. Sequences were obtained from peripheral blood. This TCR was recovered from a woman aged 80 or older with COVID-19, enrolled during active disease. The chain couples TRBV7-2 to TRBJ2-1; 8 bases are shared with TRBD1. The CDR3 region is CASSLYRGNEQFF. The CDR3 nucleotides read TGTGCCAGCAGCTTATACAGGGGGAATGAGCAGTTCTTC.